The T cell receptor (beta chain) described here comes from a study of T cells after posttransplantation cyclophosphamide. Study conclusions and caveats: Skin or GI-infiltrating T cells shared few TRB sequences with blood.

Produced via immunoSEQ multiplex PCR; TCRdb's table is partial and in-frame only. The sample has approximately 15,000 clones, none seen only once. Cyclophosphamide on days +3 and +4 followed busulfan-fludarabine conditioning and a marrow graft. The CDR3 covers 15 residues. Germline trimming cut 0 bases from V and 9 bases from J; bases unmatched to any gene: 4. Per germline, CDR1 SGHNT and CDR2 YYREEE (reference sequence). This clone was counted many times. Its specificity is not known. This chain connects TRBV5-4 to TRBJ1-6, with 9 bases aligning to TRBD1. This clonotype was sampled from a female patient in her 30s who received an allogeneic stem cell transplant from a related donor, was CMV-positive, and had no GVHD. Among the T cells, some may be from the graft donor. Specimen: PBMCs, collected after allogeneic stem cell transplant with posttransplant cyclophosphamide. The CDR3 bases are TGTGCCAGCAGCTTGGACAGGGGGCGGGCTTCACCCCTCCACTTT. Translation gives CASSLDRGRASPLHF.